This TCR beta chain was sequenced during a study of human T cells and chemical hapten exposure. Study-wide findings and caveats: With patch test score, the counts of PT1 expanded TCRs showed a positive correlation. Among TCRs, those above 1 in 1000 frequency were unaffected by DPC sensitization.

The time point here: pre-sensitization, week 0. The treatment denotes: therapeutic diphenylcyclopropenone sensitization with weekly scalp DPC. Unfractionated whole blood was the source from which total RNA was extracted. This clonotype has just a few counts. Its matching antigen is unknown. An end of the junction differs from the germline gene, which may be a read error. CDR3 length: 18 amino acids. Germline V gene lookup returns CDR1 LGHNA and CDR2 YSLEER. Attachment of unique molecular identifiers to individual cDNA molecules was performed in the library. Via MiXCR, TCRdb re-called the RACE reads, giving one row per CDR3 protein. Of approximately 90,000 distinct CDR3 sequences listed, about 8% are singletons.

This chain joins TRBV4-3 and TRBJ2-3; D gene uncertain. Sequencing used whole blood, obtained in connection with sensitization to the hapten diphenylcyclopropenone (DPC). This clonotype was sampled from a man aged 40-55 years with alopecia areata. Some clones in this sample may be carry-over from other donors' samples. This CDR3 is CDSSQDPPASDLTDTQYF. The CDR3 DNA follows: TGCGACAGCAGCCAAGATCCCCCGGCCTCCGATCTCACAGATACGCAGTATTTT.